The 11 T cell receptor beta chains given below trace back to one sample, sequenced in a study of T cell changes during pregnancy in multiple sclerosis. Libraries were prepared by immunoSEQ multiplex PCR; TCRdb keeps only in-frame clonotypes and omits some of them. Of tens of thousands of clones listed, around nine tenths are singletons. This specimen was CD4+ T cells from peripheral blood mononuclear cells, taken in the first trimester of pregnancy. These receptors were obtained from a female donor in good health, enrolled as a control in a pregnancy study.

This clone was recorded once. The chain combines TRBV4-1 with TRBJ2-7; D gene ambiguous. The CDR3 spans 14 residues. CDR1 MGHRA and CDR2 YSYEKL come from the germline V gene. The germline V and J ends were trimmed by 1 base and 0 bases, with 7 bases remaining between them. For the CDR3, the DNA is TGCGCCAGCAGCCAAGGCGACACCTCCTACGAGCAGTACTTC. Translated: CASSQGDTSYEQYF.

This chain joins TRBV7-2 and TRBJ2-3; TRBD1 matches at 7 bases. CDR1 is SGHTA, CDR2 FQGNSA, per germline. With 0 bases clipped from V and 4 bases from J, the junction kept 7 bases outside the gene matches. The CDR3 has 16 amino acids. CDR3 in DNA: TGTGCCAGCAGCTTAGCGCACGCCAGGGGGTCAGATACGCAGTATTTT. It translates to CASSLAHARGSDTQYF.

CDR3 nucleotide sequence: TGTGCCAGCAGCTCCCCTCAGCGGGGGTTAGATACGCAGTATTTT. Translating it yields CASSSPQRGLDTQYF. The genes are TRBV5-6 and TRBJ2-3; 8 nucleotides line up with TRBD2. The CDR3 covers 15 residues. Germline V CDR1 and CDR2: SGHDT, YYEEEE. The V gene end was trimmed by 3 bases and the J gene end by 5 bases; junction bases not matched to a gene: 8.

V usage is TRBV19 and J usage is TRBJ2-1; a weak D match, TRBD2 (6 bases). The ends were cut back, 3 bases at V and 0 bases at J, with 9 bases in the middle. The germline V gene has CDR1 LNHDA and CDR2 SQIVND (reference sequence). CDR3 length: 15 amino acids. CDR3 bases: TGTGCCAGTAGTATTGCCGGGGGCTCCTACAATGAGCAGTTCTTC. This translates into CASSIAGGSYNEQFF. Together with reference TRBV19 and TRBJ2-1, the CDR3 gives the full variable domain: DGGITQSPKYLFRKEGQNVTLSCEQNLNHDAMYWYRQDPGQGLRLIYYSQIVNDFQKGDIAEGYSVSREKKESFPLTVTSAQKNPTAFYLCASSIAGGSYNEQFFGPGTRLTVL.

This clone was seen a single time. This chain links TRBV28 with TRBJ2-7; 8 bases are shared with TRBD1. Germline values: CDR1 MDHEN, CDR2 SYDVKM. Trimming cost V 6 bases and J 0 bases; bases outside gene matches: 7. CDR3 length: 15 residues. The CDR3 reads CASRFGQGSSYEQYF. CDR3 DNA sequence: TGTGCCAGCAGATTTGGACAGGGCAGCTCCTACGAGCAGTACTTC.

This clone was recorded only once. The V call is TRBV5-4, the J call TRBJ1-2, with a possible D match to TRBD1 (6 bases). The V and J ends lost 0 bases and 0 bases respectively, with 12 bases between them. The CDR3 is 16 amino acids. Germline loops: CDR1 SGHNT, CDR2 YYREEE (reference sequence). The chain's CDR3 is CASSLGGQASNYGYTF. CDR3 nucleotides: TGTGCCAGCAGCTTGGGGGGGCAGGCCTCTAACTATGGCTACACCTTC.

V and J are TRBV19 and TRBJ1-2; TRBD1 aligns across 7 bases. The CDR3 totals 14 residues. From germline, CDR1 is LNHDA and CDR2 SQIVND (reference sequence). Germline trimming cut 6 bases from V and 6 bases from J; bases unmatched to any gene: 10. CDR3 sequence (DNA): TGTGCCAGTAGCAACACAGGGGTTAGGGATGGCTACACCTTC. It specifies CASSNTGVRDGYTF.

For the CDR3, the DNA is TGTGCCAGCAGCCGATTTAGCGGGGGGGCCGGAGAGACCCAGTACTTC. Its protein product is CASSRFSGGAGETQYF. The V gene is TRBV5-8, the J gene TRBJ2-5; 11 bases are shared with TRBD2. There are 16 residues in the CDR3. Germline CDR1 reads SGHTS; CDR2 reads YDEGEE. Losses at the gene ends were 4 bases for V and 4 bases for J; bases not matched to a gene: 9. Full variable domain (rest looked up from reference TRBV5-8 and TRBJ2-5): EAGVTQSPTHLIKTRGQQATLRCSPISGHTSVYWYQQALGLGLQFLLWYDEGEERNRGNFPPRFSGRQFPNYSSELNVNALELEDSALYLCASSRFSGGAGETQYFGPGTRLLVL.

The chain links TRBV29-1 to TRBJ1-3, with D uncertain. Per germline, CDR1 SQVTM and CDR2 ANQGSEA. The CDR3 spans 13 residues. Deletions cut 2 bases from V and 0 bases from J, with 5 bases between. The CDR3 region is CSVESFSGNTIYF. The CDR3 bases are TGCAGCGTTGAATCTTTCTCTGGAAACACCATATATTTT.

The CDR3, as DNA: TGTGCCAGCGGACAGCGCGGCAATCAGCCCCAGCATTTT. Encoded protein: CASGQRGNQPQHF. The V and J genes are TRBV2 and TRBJ1-5; tentatively, D is TRBD1 (6 bases). This CDR3 spans 13 amino acids. The V and J ends lost 8 bases and 2 bases respectively, with 10 bases between them. Germline V CDR1 and CDR2: SNHLY, FYNNEI.

The V gene is TRBV5-1, the J gene TRBJ1-5, with TRBD1 as a possible D gene (6 bases). CDR3 length: 15 amino acids. Per germline, CDR1 SGHRS and CDR2 YFSETQ. V gave up 0 bases and J gave up 9 bases, with 16 bases separating them. The CDR3 DNA follows: TGCGCCAGCAGCTTGGGAGGGGGTGACGGCCCGCCCCAGCATTTT. It encodes CASSLGGGDGPPQHF.